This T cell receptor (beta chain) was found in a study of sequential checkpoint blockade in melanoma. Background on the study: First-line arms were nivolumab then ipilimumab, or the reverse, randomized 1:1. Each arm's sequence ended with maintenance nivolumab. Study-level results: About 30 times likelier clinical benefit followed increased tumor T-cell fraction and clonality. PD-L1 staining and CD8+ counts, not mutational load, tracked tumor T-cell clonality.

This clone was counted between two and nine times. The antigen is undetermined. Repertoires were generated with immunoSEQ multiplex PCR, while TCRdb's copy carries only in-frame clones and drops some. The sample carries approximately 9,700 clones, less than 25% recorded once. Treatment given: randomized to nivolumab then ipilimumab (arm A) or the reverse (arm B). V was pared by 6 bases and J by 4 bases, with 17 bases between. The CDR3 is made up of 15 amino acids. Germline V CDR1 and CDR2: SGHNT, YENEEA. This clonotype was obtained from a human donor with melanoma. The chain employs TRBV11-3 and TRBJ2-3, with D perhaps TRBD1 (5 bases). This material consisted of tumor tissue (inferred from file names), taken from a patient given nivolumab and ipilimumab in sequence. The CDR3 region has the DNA TGTGCCAGCAGTAGACAGATTGGTTGGGCAGATACGCAGTATTTT. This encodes CASSRQIGWADTQYF.